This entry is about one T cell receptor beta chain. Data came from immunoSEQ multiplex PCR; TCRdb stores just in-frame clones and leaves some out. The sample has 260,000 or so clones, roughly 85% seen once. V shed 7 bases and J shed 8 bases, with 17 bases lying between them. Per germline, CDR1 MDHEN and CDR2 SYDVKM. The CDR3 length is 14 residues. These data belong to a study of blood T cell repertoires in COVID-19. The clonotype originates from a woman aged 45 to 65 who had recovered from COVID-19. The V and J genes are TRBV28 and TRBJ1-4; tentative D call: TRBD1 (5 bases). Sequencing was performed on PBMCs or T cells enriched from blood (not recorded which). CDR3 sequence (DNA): TGTGCCAGCATCAAGGGGAGGGGAGGGGAAAAACTGTTTTTT. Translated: CASIKGRGGEKLFF.